A single TCR beta chain is shown here with its context. The data are from a study of blood T cell repertoires in COVID-19. Across the whole study: The United States, Italy and Spain provided the acute and convalescent COVID-19 samples. From T cells, B-cell-depleted T cells, or PBMCs came the material, which was cDNA or gDNA.

Original handling: Amplifying reference gene primers gave estimates of nucleated cell counts. Using immunoSEQ multiplex PCR, the repertoire was profiled, and TCRdb retains in-frame clones only, with some absent. V, J and clone size were drawn from that table, and D and trimming were deduced from the DNA. The data hold approximately 250,000 clones, with over 80% observed a single time. The CDR3 spans 15 residues. With 1 base clipped from V and 0 bases from J, the junction kept 3 bases outside the gene matches. Germline V gene lookup returns CDR1 GTSNPN and CDR2 SVGIG (reference sequence). The sample comprised peripheral blood. The V and J genes are TRBV30 and TRBJ2-3; 8 bases map to TRBD2. The sequence came from a woman aged 40 to 50 who had recovered from COVID-19. The DNA for the CDR3 is TGTGCCTGGAGTGCCGGACTAGCTAGCACAGATACGCAGTATTTT. It encodes CAWSAGLASTDTQYF.